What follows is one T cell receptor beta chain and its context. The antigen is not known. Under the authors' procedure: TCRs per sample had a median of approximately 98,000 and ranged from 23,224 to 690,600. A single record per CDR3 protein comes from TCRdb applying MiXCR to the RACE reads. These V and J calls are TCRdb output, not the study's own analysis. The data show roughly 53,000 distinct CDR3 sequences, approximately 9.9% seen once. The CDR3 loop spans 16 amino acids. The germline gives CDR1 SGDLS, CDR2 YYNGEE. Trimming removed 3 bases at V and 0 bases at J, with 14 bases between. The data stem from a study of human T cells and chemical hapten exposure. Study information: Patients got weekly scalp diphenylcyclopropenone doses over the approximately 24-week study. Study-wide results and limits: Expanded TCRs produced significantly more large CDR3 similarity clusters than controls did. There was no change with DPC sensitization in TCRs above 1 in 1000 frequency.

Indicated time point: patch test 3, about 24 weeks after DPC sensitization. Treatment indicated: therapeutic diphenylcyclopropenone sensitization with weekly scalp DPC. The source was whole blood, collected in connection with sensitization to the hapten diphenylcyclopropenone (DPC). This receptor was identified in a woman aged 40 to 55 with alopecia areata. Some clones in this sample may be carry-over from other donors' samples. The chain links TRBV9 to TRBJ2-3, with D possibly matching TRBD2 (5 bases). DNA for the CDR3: TGTGCCAGCAGCGCTAGGACTGACCCTAGCACAGATACGCAGTATTTT. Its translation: CASSARTDPSTDTQYF.